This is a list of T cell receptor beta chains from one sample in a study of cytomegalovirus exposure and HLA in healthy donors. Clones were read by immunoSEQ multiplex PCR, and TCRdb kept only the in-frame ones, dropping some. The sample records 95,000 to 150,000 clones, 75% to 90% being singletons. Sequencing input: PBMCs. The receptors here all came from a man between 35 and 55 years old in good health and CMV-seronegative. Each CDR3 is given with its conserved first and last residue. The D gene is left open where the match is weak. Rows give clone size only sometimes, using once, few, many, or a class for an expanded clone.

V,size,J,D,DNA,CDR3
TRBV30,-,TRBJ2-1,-,TGTGCCTGGAGTCCCTCTAACAATGAGCAGTTCTTC,CAWSPSNNEQFF
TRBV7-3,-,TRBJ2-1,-,TGTGCCAGCAGCCACGCCCACAATTCCTACAATGAGCAGTTCTTC,CASSHAHNSYNEQFF
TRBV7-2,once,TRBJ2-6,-,TGTGCCAGCAGCTTAAATCGGGTCCAGAGGGTTGGGGCCAACGTCCTGACTTTC,CASSLNRVQRVGANVLTF
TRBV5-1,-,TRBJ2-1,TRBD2,TGCGCCAGCGGTAGACTAGCGGGAGAAGTTGATGAGCAGTTCTTC,CASGRLAGEVDEQFF
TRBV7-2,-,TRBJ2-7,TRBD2,TGTGCCAGCAGCTCCCCGGGAGGAGGGACCTACGAGCAGTACTTC,CASSSPGGGTYEQYF
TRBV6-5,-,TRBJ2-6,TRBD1,TGTGCCAGCGGATCGGGACAGGTCGGGGCCAACGTCCTGACTTTC,CASGSGQVGANVLTF
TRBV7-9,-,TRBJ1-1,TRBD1,TGTGCCAGCAGCTTACCGGGACAGCCGAACACTGAAGCTTTCTTT,CASSLPGQPNTEAFF
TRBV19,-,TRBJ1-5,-,TGTGCCAGTAGTATAGGGTCGGGGAGCAATCAGCCCCAGCATTTT,CASSIGSGSNQPQHF
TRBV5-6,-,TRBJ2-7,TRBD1,TGTGCCAGCAGCTGGCAGGGACAGGGGGGCGAGCAGTACTTC,CASSWQGQGGEQYF
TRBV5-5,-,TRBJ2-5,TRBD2,TGTGCCAGCAGCTTGGGGACTAGCGGTGAGACCCAGTACTTC,CASSLGTSGETQYF
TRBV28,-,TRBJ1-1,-,TGTGCCAGCAGTTTTCGTCCTTCAGGGGCGCAGTTT,CASSFRPSGAQF
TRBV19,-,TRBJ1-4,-,TGTGCCAGTAGTTTTACAGGTGAAAAACTGTTTTTT,CASSFTGEKLFF
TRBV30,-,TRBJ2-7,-,TGTGCCTGGGAAACAACCAAAAGAAGGCAGTACTTC,CAWETTKRRQYF
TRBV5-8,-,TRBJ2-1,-,TGTGCCAGCAGCTTTACAAGAAATGAGCAGTTCTTC,CASSFTRNEQFF
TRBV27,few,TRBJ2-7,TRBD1,TGTGCCAGCAGCAGAAATATCGGGACAGCCGGCGAGCAGTACTTC,CASSRNIGTAGEQYF
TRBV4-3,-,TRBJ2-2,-,TGCGCCAGCAGCCAAGATGTGGGGGGTAATGCGGCCGGGGAGCTGTTTTTT,CASSQDVGGNAAGELFF
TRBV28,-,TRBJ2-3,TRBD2,TGTGCCAGCAGTATTCATGACCCTCCGGGACTAGCTGTCACAGATACGCAGTATTTT,CASSIHDPPGLAVTDTQYF
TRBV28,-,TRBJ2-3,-,TGTGCCAGCAGTTATAGCGGTCCCACTAGCACAGATACGCAGTATTTT,CASSYSGPTSTDTQYF
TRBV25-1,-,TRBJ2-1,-,TGTGCCAGCAGTGAATTGCAGGCTCATAACAATGAGCAGTTCTTC,CASSELQAHNNEQFF
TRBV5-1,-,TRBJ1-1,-,TGCGCCAGCAGGAACAGGGTTAACACTGAAGCTTTCTTT,CASRNRVNTEAFF
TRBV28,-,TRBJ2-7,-,TGTGCCAGCACTGTAAACGGGGCCTACGAGCAGTACTTC,CASTVNGAYEQYF
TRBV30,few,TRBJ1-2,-,TGTGCCTGGAGTGTAAGCGGGGCTAACTATGGCTACACCTTC,CAWSVSGANYGYTF
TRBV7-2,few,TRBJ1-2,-,TGTGCCAGCAGCTTAATCGGTAGGACAGAGTATGGCTACACCTTC,CASSLIGRTEYGYTF
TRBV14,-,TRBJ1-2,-,TGTGCCAGCAGCCAAGACGGCTATGGCTACACCTTC,CASSQDGYGYTF
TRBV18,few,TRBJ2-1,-,TGTGCCAGCTCACCGGCCCTTTACAATGAGCAGTTCTTC,CASSPALYNEQFF
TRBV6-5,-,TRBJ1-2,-,TGTGCCAGCAGTTATGATGGGGGCCCCAACTATGGCTACACCTTC,CASSYDGGPNYGYTF
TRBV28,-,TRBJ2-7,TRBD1,TGTGCCGGCAGTTTACCCAGGGGGCGTTGGGGATACGAGCAGTACTTC,CAGSLPRGRWGYEQYF
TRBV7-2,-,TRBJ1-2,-,TGTGCCAGCAGCTTATCGATCAGGGCCAGCCACTATGGCTACACCTTC,CASSLSIRASHYGYTF
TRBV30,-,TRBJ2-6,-,TGTGCCTGGAACATGGGACAAACCTCCTCTGGGGCCAACGTCCTGACTTTC,CAWNMGQTSSGANVLTF
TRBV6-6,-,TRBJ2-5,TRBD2,TGTGCCAGCGTCCCGGCGGGAGGGACGGAGACCCAGTACTTC,CASVPAGGTETQYF
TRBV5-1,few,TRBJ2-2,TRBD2,TGCGCCAGCAGTCCTCTAGCGGTCACCGGGGAGCTGTTTTTT,CASSPLAVTGELFF
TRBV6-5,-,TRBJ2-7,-,TGTGCCAGCAGTCAGTCCTACGAGCAGTACTTC,CASSQSYEQYF
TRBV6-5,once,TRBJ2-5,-,TGTGCCAGCAGTTACTTAAAGACCCAGTACTTC,CASSYLKTQYF